This TCR beta chain was identified during a study of blood T cell repertoires in COVID-19 (dated by TCRdb to about 2020). Concerning the study at large: Samples covering the acute and convalescent phases of COVID-19 were provided by collaborators in the United States, Italy and Spain. The prospective study material was composed of cDNA or gDNA derived from T cells, B-cell-depleted T cells, or PBMCs. The dataset comprised deeply sampled blood TCRbeta repertoires from subjects exposed to, actively infected with, or recovered from COVID-19. The repertoires were released in a freely available public database meant as a resource for research on the immune response to SARS-CoV-2. Samples were obtained from the ongoing ImmuneRACE study (first 160 participants) and from 1,254 subjects provided by 6 global collaborators. Nearly every sample came with metadata listing a de-identified subject ID, COVID-19 status, age in years and sex. Where available, HLA class I and class II types were obtained from metadata supplied by the sample provider rather than from assay-based typing.

Another Seattle source contributed samples from volunteer blood donors who had recovered from COVID-19. Collaborating institutions collected whole blood in K2EDTA tubes following their own protocols. Collaborator samples were shipped for TCRbeta analysis as frozen whole blood, isolated PBMCs, or DNA extracted from either sample type. Of note for this clone: The clone's antigen remains unknown. Base qualities are missing; no much larger clone stands one base away.

TCRbeta CDR3 regions were amplified from genomic DNA using the immunoSEQ Assay, a bias-controlled multiplex PCR. In the paper's pipeline: The number of nucleated cells in each sample was estimated from the amplification of reference gene primers within the assay. Sequence reads were collapsed and filtered to measure the absolute abundance of every unique TCRbeta CDR3 rearrangement. For each sample, productive Simpson clonality was calculated as the square root of Simpson's diversity index over productive rearrangements. TCRdb stores this immuneACCESS table with in-frame sequences only. Part of the clones is absent; in the studies checked, under half of the shortfall reflects unresolved V genes, and no reason is known for the rest. D and trimming were read from the DNA, whereas the V and J calls and clone size are those reported in that table. The table for this sample lists 190,000 or so clones; around 85% of them were counted only once. The ten largest clones represent roughly 14% of the sample.

What the research found in general, with its limitations: The amount of clinical and demographic metadata varied by source and participant and was provided uncurated.

The V end loses 3 bases and the J end loses 3 bases, and a stretch of 15 bases separates them. CDR1 GTSNPN and CDR2 SVGIG are derived from the germline V gene (reference sequence). Including cysteine and phenylalanine, the CDR3 has 15 amino acids. CDR3 DNA is the only sequence kept; it has 45 bases, read in frame from the first base. The V and J genes are TRBV30 and TRBJ2-1; the D region possibly corresponds to TRBD1 (8 bases align). The TCR was taken from a man aged 50-60 years who had recovered from COVID-19. Input material: peripheral blood. The sequenced DNA is TGTGCCTGGAGAGAAAACAGGGGGGGCTACAATGAGCAGTTCTTC. Its protein product is CAWRENRGGYNEQFF.